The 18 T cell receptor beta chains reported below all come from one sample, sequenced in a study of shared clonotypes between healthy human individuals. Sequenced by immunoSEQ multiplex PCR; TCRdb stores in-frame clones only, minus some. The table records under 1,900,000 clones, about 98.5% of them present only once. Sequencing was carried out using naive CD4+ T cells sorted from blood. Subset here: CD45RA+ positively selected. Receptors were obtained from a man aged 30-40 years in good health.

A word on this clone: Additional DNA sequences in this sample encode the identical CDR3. This CDR3 reads CASSISGNYGYTF. The CDR3 coding sequence is TGTGCCAGTAGTATCAGCGGAAACTATGGCTACACCTTC. The chain couples TRBV19 to TRBJ1-2; D unresolved. V lost 3 bases and J 2 bases, leaving 7 bases between the germline ends. The germline V gene has CDR1 LNHDA and CDR2 SQIVND (reference sequence). The CDR3 sequence is 13 residues long.

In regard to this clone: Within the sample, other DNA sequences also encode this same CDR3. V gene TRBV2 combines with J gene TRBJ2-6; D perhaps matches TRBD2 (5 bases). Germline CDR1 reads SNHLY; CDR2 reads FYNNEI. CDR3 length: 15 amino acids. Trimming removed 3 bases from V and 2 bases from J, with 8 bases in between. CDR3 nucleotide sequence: TGTGCCAGCAGTGACGAGGGTGCTGGGGCCAACGTCCTGACTTTC. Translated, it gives CASSDEGAGANVLTF.

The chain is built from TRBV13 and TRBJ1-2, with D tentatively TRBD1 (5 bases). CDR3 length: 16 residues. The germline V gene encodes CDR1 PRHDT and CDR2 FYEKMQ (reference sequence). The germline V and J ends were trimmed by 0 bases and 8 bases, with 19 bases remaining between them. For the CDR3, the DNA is TGTGCCAGCAGCTTAGGCCTAAGAGGGGTAGGATCCGGCTACACCTTC. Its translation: CASSLGLRGVGSGYTF.

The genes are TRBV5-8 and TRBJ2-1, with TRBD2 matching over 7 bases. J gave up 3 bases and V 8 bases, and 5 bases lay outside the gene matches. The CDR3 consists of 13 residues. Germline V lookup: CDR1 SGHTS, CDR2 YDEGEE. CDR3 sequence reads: CARPTGGYNEQFF. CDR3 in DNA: TGTGCCAGGCCTACGGGAGGCTACAATGAGCAGTTCTTC.

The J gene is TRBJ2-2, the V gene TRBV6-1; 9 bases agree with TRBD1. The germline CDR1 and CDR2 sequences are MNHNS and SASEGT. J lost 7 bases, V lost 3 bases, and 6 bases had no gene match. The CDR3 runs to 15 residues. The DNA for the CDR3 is TGTGCCAGCAGTGAGGGACAGGGTAGGCTCGGGGAGCTGTTTTTT. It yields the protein CASSEGQGRLGELFF.

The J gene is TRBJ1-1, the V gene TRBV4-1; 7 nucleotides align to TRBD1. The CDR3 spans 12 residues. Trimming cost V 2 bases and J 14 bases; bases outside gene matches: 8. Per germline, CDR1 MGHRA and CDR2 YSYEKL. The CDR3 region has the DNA TGCGCCAGCAGCCAACCACAGGGGAGTTTGTTCTTT. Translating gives CASSQPQGSLFF.

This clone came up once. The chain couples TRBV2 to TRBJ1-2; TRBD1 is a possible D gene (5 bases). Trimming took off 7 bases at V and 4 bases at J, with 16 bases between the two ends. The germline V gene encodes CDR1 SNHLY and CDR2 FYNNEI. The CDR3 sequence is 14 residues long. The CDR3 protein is CASKPTESGYGYTF. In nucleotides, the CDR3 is TGTGCCAGCAAACCGACAGAGTCGGGCTATGGCTACACCTTC.

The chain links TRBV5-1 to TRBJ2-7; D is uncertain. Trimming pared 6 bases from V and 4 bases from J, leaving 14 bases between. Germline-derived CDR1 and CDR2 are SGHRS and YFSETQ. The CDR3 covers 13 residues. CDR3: CASNSGSEYEQYF. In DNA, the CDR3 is TGCGCCAGCAACTCCGGCAGCGAATACGAGCAGTACTTC. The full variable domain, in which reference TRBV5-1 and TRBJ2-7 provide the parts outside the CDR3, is KAGVTQTPRYLIKTRGQQVTLSCSPISGHRSVSWYQQTPGQGLQFLFEYFSETQRNKGNFPGRFSGRQFSNSRSEMNVSTLELGDSALYLCASNSGSEYEQYFGPGTRLTVT.

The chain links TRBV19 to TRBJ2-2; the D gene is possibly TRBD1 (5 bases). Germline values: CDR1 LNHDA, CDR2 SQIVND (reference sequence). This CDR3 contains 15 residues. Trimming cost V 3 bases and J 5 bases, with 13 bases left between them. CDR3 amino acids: CASSMGRGETGELFF. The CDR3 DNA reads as TGTGCCAGTAGTATGGGAAGGGGTGAAACCGGGGAGCTGTTTTTT.

The CDR3 sequence is CATSRIPGRGYQETQYF. The CDR3 DNA reads as TGTGCCACCAGCAGAATCCCGGGCAGGGGGTATCAGGAGACCCAGTACTTC. The chain carries TRBV15 and TRBJ2-5; TRBD1 aligns across 7 bases. V was clipped by 2 bases and J by 5 bases; unmatched bases: 14. The CDR3 runs to 17 residues. The germline gives CDR1 LNHNV, CDR2 YYDKDF (reference sequence).

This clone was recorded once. CDR3 protein: CASSPRPGQGVDTQYF. The CDR3 DNA follows: TGTGCCAGCTCACCAAGGCCGGGACAGGGGGTAGATACGCAGTATTTT. V usage is TRBV18 and J usage is TRBJ2-3; 11 bases fit TRBD1. CDR3 length equals 16 residues. Trimming took 2 bases from V and 5 from J; bases not matched to a gene: 6. The germline gives CDR1 KGHSH, CDR2 LQKENI.

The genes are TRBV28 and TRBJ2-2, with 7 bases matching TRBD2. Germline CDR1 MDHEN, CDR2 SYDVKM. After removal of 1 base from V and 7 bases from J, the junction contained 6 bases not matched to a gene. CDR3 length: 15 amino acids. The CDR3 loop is CASSLFPAGDGELFF. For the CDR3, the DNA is TGTGCCAGCAGTTTATTTCCGGCGGGGGACGGGGAGCTGTTTTTT.

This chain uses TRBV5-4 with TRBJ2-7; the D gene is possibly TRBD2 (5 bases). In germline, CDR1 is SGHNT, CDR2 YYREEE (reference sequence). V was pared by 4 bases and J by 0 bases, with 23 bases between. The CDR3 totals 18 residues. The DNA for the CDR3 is TGTGCCAGCAGCGGTGCCCCCCCGACTCGAACTAGCTCCTACGAGCAGTACTTC. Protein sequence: CASSGAPPTRTSSYEQYF.

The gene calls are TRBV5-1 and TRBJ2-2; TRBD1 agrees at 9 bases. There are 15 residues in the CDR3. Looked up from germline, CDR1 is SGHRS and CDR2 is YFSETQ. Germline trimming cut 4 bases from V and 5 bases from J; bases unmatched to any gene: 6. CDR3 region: CASSPSTGGTGELFF. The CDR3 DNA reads TGCGCCAGCAGCCCCTCGACAGGGGGGACCGGGGAGCTGTTTTTT.

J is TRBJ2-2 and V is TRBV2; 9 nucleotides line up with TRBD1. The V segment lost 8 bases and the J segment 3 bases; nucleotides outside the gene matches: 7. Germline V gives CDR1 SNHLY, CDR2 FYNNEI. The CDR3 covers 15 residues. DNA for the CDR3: TGTGCCAGCCGCTCGGGACAGGGCGACACCGGGGAGCTGTTTTTT. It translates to CASRSGQGDTGELFF.

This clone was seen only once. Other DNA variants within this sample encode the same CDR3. The CDR3 spells CASSLRPGQGQETQYF. The CDR3 DNA reads as TGTGCCAGCAGCTTACGGCCGGGACAGGGGCAAGAGACCCAGTACTTC. The rearrangement uses TRBV7-9 and TRBJ2-5, with TRBD1 matching 10 bases. The CDR3 runs 16 residues. V dropped 2 bases and J dropped 2; count of bases not matched to a gene: 5. CDR1 is SEHNR, CDR2 FQNEAQ, per germline (reference sequence). The full variable domain, completed using reference TRBV7-9 and TRBJ2-5, is DTGVSQNPRHKITKRGQNVTFRCDPISEHNRLYWYRQTLGQGPEFLTYFQNEAQLEKSRLLSDRFSAERPKGSFSTLEIQRTEQGDSAMYLCASSLRPGQGQETQYFGPGTRLLVL.

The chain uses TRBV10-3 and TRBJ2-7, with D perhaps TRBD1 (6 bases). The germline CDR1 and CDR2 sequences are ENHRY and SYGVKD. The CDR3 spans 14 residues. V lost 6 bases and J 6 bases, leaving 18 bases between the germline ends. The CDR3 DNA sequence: TGTGCCATCAGGACCGGGACAAAGGAACGCGAGCAGTACTTC. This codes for CAIRTGTKEREQYF.

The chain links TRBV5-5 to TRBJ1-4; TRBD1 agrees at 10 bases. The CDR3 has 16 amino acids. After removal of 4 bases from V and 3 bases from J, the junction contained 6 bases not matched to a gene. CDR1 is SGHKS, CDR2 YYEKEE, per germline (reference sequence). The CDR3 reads CASSAGTGEANEKLFF. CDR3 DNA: TGTGCCAGCAGCGCCGGGACAGGGGAGGCTAATGAAAAACTGTTTTTT.